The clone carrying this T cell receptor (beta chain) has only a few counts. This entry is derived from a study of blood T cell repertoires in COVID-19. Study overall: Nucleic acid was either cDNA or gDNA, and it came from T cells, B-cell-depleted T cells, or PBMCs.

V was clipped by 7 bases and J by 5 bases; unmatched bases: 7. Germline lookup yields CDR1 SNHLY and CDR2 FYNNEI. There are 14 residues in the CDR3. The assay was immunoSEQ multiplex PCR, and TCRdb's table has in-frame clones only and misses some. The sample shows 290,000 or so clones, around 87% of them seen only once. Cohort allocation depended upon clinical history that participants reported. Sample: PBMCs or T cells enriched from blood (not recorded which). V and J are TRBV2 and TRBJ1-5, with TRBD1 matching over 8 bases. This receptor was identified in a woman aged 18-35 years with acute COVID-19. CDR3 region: CASTKDRGYQPQHF. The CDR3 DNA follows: TGTGCCAGCACTAAAGACAGGGGATATCAGCCCCAGCATTTT.